This T cell receptor (beta chain) was sequenced for a study of Graves' ophthalmopathy and Graves' hyperthyroidism. The study's findings and limits: The model forecast ophthalmopathy progression, reaching roughly 65% sensitivity and about 75% specificity.

Remarks on this clonotype: Antigen unknown.

The authors used Ficoll-Paque density gradient centrifugation to separate PBMCs. The input was approximately 10 ml of fresh peripheral blood. Amplification of TCR beta CDR3 regions used RNA transcripts. First-round RT-PCR employed HTBI primers, with a second-round multiplex PCR after it. TCRdb reprocessed the multiplex PCR reads with MiXCR, giving one entry per CDR3 protein. The data contain over 650,000 distinct CDR3 sequences, roughly two fifths of them seen just once; the ten biggest clones take up 2.5% to 3.5%. The V gene end was trimmed by 7 bases and the J gene end by 3 bases; junction bases not matched to a gene: 4. This CDR3 spans 12 amino acids. From germline, CDR1 is SQVTM and CDR2 ANQGSEA.

The receptor comes from an adult man with Graves' ophthalmopathy. Sequencing was carried out using peripheral blood. V is TRBV29-1 and J is TRBJ1-2; 8 positions match TRBD1. In DNA, the CDR3 is TGCAGCGCAACGGACAGGGACTATGGCTACACCTTC. Its protein is CSATDRDYGYTF.